This TCR beta chain was profiled in a study of T-cell reconstitution after alpha-beta-depleted transplantation in children. Study conclusions and caveats: T-cell numbers and diversity, one year after transplant, stemmed largely from T cells that were newly produced.

A remark on this clonotype: Its target is unknown.

The authors prepared the TCRbeta library with unique molecular identifiers. TCRdb independently ran MiXCR on the PCR reads; one entry per CDR3 protein. Altogether hundreds of thousands of distinct CDR3 sequences are present, roughly 16% being singletons, with the ten largest covering approximately 28%. V lost 3 bases to trimming and J lost 5 bases, with 16 bases between them. The CDR3 has 16 residues. Germline V gene sequence: CDR1 MGHRA, CDR2 YSYEKL. The sequence was obtained from a boy in the first two years of life who had a stem cell transplant for Wiskott-Aldrich syndrome, so the T cells may come from the graft donor. V and J are TRBV4-1 and TRBJ2-2; weak D call: TRBD1 (5 bases). The material sequenced was PBMCs, mostly from graft donor cells, taken 360 days after TCRalphabeta/CD19-depleted stem cell transplant. CDR3 region: CASSHPGKGPTGELFF. CDR3 bases: TGCGCCAGCAGCCACCCAGGGAAGGGGCCGACCGGGGAGCTGTTTTTT.